This entry lists 6 T cell receptor beta chains sequenced from one sample in a study of beta chain features in type 1 diabetes. Investigators reverse transcribed all isolated RNA, so they sequenced expressed TCRB transcripts. Some clones are missing from TCRdb's copy, which holds only in-frame ones; the method was immunoSEQ multiplex PCR. The sample includes 200,000 to 250,000 clones, 9.6% of them seen just once. The source material was naive CD4+ T cells from blood. These receptors were obtained from a woman under 30 in good health.

J is TRBJ2-1 and V is TRBV7-6; the D is unclear. The CDR3 extends over 14 amino acids. Per germline, CDR1 SGHVS and CDR2 FNYEAQ. V was clipped by 4 bases and J by 6 bases, with 13 bases between them. CDR3: CASSSPQTLNEQFF. The CDR3 coding sequence is TGTGCCAGCAGCTCACCACAGACCCTCAATGAGCAGTTCTTC.

A few counts support this clone. The chain is built from TRBV28 and TRBJ1-5, with 8 bases lining up with TRBD1. Per germline, CDR1 MDHEN and CDR2 SYDVKM. The CDR3 is made up of 15 amino acids. J was trimmed by 6 bases and V by 2 bases; bases with no gene match: 6. CDR3 DNA: TGTGCCAGCAGTTTAGGGACAGGTGGACCTCAGCCCCAGCATTTT. It encodes CASSLGTGGPQPQHF.

This clone was seen more than once but under ten times. The chain uses TRBV11-3 and TRBJ2-3; D is perhaps TRBD2 (6 bases). The CDR3 sequence is 13 residues long. Germline-derived CDR1 and CDR2 are SGHNT and YENEEA. Trimming cost V 5 bases and J 5 bases, with 11 bases left between them. The CDR3 reads CASSPGLRDTQYF. As DNA, the CDR3 is TGTGCCAGCAGCCCGGGACTCCGAGATACGCAGTATTTT.

This clone has just a few counts. Here the CDR3 reads CASSTTGLSTDTQYF. Written as DNA, the CDR3 is TGTGCCAGCTCAACGACAGGCCTCAGCACAGATACGCAGTATTTT. V usage is TRBV18 and J usage is TRBJ2-3, with D possibly matching TRBD1 (6 bases). CDR1 and CDR2 from the germline V gene are KGHSH and LQKENI. Between the trimmed V and J ends, which lost 5 bases and 0 bases, there was a span of 12 bases. The CDR3 consists of 15 residues.

The chain is built from TRBV5-1 and TRBJ2-6; TRBD1 is a possible D gene (6 bases). This CDR3 is 21 amino acids long. The germline V gene has CDR1 SGHRS and CDR2 YFSETQ. V lost 1 base and J lost 4, with 27 bases in between. For the CDR3, the DNA is TGCGCCAGCAGCTTGAGGCACGCAGCGGCAGGGGCCTCGGGCGGGGCCAACGTCCTGACTTTC. The encoded protein is CASSLRHAAAGASGGANVLTF.

This clone was observed a handful of times. The rearrangement joins TRBV5-1 to TRBJ1-1, with D unresolved. V shed 0 bases and J shed 1 base, with 7 bases lying between them. Germline loops: CDR1 SGHRS, CDR2 YFSETQ. The CDR3 is made up of 14 amino acids. The CDR3 DNA reads as TGCGCCAGCAGCTTGGAGCCCGGGAACACTGAAGCTTTCTTT. It codes for CASSLEPGNTEAFF.